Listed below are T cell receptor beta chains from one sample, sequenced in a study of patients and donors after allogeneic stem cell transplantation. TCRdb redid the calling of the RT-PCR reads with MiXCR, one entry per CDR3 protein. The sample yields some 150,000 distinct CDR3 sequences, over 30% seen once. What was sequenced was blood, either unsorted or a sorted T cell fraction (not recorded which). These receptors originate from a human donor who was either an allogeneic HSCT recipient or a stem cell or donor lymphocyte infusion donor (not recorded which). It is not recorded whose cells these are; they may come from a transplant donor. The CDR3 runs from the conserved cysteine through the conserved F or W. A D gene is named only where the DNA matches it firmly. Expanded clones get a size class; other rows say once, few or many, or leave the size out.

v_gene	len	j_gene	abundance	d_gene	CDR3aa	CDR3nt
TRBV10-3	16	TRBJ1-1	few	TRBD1	CAISGGQGARNTEAFF	TGTGCCATCAGTGGCGGACAGGGAGCGAGGAACACTGAAGCTTTCTTT
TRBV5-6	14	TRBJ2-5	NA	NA	CASSLPTGMETQYF	TGTGCCAGCAGCTTGCCAACAGGGATGGAGACCCAGTACTTC
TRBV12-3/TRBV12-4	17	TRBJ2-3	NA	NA	CASSLGLALTSTDTQYF	TGTGCCAGCAGTTTGGGTCTAGCGCTAACTAGCACAGATACGCAGTATTTT
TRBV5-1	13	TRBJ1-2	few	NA	CASSPGPTDGYTF	TGCGCCAGCAGCCCCGGACCCACCGATGGCTACACCTTC
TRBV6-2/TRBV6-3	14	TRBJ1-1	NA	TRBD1	CASSVPGQYTEAFF	TGTGCCAGCAGTGTGCCGGGACAGTACACTGAAGCTTTCTTT
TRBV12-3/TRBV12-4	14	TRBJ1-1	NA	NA	CACRISLANTEAFF	TGTGCCTGCAGGATAAGCTTGGCGAACACTGAAGCTTTCTTT
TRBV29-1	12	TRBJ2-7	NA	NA	CSVGTGAGEQYF	TGCAGCGTGGGCACGGGGGCTGGCGAGCAGTACTTC
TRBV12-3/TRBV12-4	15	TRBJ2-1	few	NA	CASHIDTRSYNEQFF	TGTGCCAGCCATATTGACACCCGCTCCTACAATGAGCAGTTCTTC
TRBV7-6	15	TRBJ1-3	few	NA	CASSFKGGQGNTIYF	TGTGCCAGCAGCTTCAAGGGGGGACAAGGAAACACCATATATTTT
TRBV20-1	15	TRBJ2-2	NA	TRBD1	CSAPEGTGATGELFF	TGCAGTGCTCCGGAGGGGACAGGGGCCACCGGGGAGCTGTTTTTT
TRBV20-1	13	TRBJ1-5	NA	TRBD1	CSAMTGPNQPQHF	TGCAGTGCTATGACAGGGCCCAATCAGCCCCAGCATTTT
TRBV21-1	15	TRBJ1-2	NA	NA	CASSKQPGVNYGYTF	TGTGCCAGCAGCAAACAGCCAGGGGTTAACTATGGCTACACCTTC
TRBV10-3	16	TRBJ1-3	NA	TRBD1	CAISDLRQGAGNTIYF	TGTGCCATCAGTGACCTAAGACAGGGGGCTGGAAACACCATATATTTT
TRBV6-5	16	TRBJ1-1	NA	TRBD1	CASSYYTGVLNTEAFF	TGTGCCAGCAGTTATTACACAGGGGTACTGAACACTGAAGCTTTCTTT
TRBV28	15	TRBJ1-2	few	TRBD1	CASSLPRGLDYGYTF	TGTGCCAGCAGCCTTCCCAGGGGGCTTGACTATGGCTACACCTTC
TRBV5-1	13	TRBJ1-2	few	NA	CASSFEERSGYTF	TGCGCCAGCAGCTTTGAGGAGCGGAGCGGCTACACCTTC
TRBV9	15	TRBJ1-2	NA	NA	CASSGQFPSNYGYTF	TGTGCCAGCAGTGGACAATTCCCCTCTAACTATGGCTACACCTTC
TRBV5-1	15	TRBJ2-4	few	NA	CASSLDGVAKNIQYF	TGCGCCAGCAGCTTAGACGGAGTAGCCAAAAACATTCAGTACTTC
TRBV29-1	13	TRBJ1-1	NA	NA	CSAGQLWNTEAFF	TGCAGCGCCGGACAGTTGTGGAACACTGAAGCTTTCTTT
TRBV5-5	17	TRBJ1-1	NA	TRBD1	CASSHLTGRPMNTEAFF	TGTGCCAGCAGCCATCTGACAGGGCGCCCCATGAACACTGAAGCTTTCTTT
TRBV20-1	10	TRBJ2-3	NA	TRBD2	CSARSAGEYF	TGCAGTGCTAGGTCTGCGGGAGAGTATTTT
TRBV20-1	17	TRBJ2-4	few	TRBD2	CSARAGWGSGNGDIQYF	TGCAGTGCTAGAGCTGGATGGGGAAGCGGGAACGGAGACATTCAGTACTTC
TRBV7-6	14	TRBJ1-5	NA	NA	CASSPDTSNQPQHF	TGTGCCAGCAGCCCCGACACTAGCAATCAGCCCCAGCATTTT